A single sample gave rise to the 24 T cell receptor beta chains below, sequenced in a study of blood T cell repertoires in COVID-19 (dated by TCRdb to 2020 to 2022). The method was the immunoSEQ multiplex PCR assay. TCRdb's version of the immuneACCESS table is confined to in-frame rearrangements and falls short of the full clone set. An unresolved V gene accounts for under half of the shortfall where checked; the remainder is of unknown origin. Recorded for this sample are about 130,000 clones; less than 90% of them occurred a single time. Of the sample, roughly 6.7% is held by the ten largest clones. Sequencing used peripheral blood. All receptors come from a man older than 75 with active or convalescent COVID-19.

The chain joins TRBV29-1 to TRBJ1-5, with D tentatively TRBD1 (5 bases). Germline lookup yields CDR1 SQVTM and CDR2 ANQGSEA. Trimming stripped 6 bases from V and 0 bases from J, with 12 bases between. The CDR3 consists of 14 residues. The CDR3 spells CSVGGGNSNQPQHF. DNA of the CDR3: TGCAGCGTGGGGGGAGGGAATAGCAATCAGCCCCAGCATTTT.

V and J are TRBV6-5 and TRBJ2-3, with TRBD1 matching over 8 bases. Germline loops: CDR1 MNHEY, CDR2 SVGAGI. CDR3 length: 14 amino acids. J gave up 6 bases and V 6 bases, and 8 bases lay outside the gene matches. CDR3 residues: CASRRQGLMDTQYF. The CDR3 nucleotides read TGTGCCAGCAGAAGACAGGGGCTAATGGATACGCAGTATTTT.

The genes are TRBV12-3 or TRBV12-4 and TRBJ2-7, with 9 bases identical to TRBD1. Trimming removed 6 bases from V and 5 bases from J; junction bases left unmatched: 5. CDR3 length: 13 residues. The CDR3, as DNA: TGTGCCAGCAGACGACAGGGGGGTGACGAGCAGTACTTC. Its protein is CASRRQGGDEQYF.

This clone was seen only a few times. The chain recombines TRBV7-9 with TRBJ2-2; D is perhaps TRBD2 (6 bases). Germline CDR1 is SEHNR and CDR2 is FQNEAQ (reference sequence). V shed 11 bases and J shed 0 bases, with 13 bases lying between them. This CDR3 spans 14 amino acids. CDR3 loop: CALRDSANTGELFF. The CDR3 DNA is TGTGCCCTTCGGGACTCCGCGAACACCGGGGAGCTGTTTTTT.

Here the CDR3 DNA reads TGTGCCAGCAGCGGCTCCGGGAGGGAGCAGTTCTTC. As protein: CASSGSGREQFF. The rearrangement links TRBV7-3 to TRBJ2-1; 7 nucleotides agree with TRBD2. The CDR3 extends over 12 amino acids. The junction had 5 bases not matched to a gene; V was cut back by 5 bases and J by 10 bases. Germline V gene data show CDR1 as SGHTA and CDR2 as FQGTGA. Variable domain in full (rest from reference TRBV7-3 and TRBJ2-1): GAGVSQTPSNKVTEKGKYVELRCDPISGHTALYWYRQSLGQGPEFLIYFQGTGAADDSGLPNDRFFAVRPEGSVSTLKIQRTERGDSAVYLCASSGSGREQFFGPGTRLTVL.

The chain is built from TRBV2 and TRBJ2-3; D may be TRBD2 (6 bases). This CDR3 region has 14 residues. The germline V gene encodes CDR1 SNHLY and CDR2 FYNNEI. Deletions cut 4 bases from V and 2 bases from J, with 10 bases between. The CDR3 reads CASSGPGDTDTQYF. The CDR3 bases are TGTGCCAGCAGTGGGCCGGGGGACACAGATACGCAGTATTTT.

The chain uses TRBV19 and TRBJ1-6, with 7 bases aligning to TRBD1. Trimming removed 5 bases from V and 9 bases from J; junction bases left unmatched: 4. From germline, CDR1 is LNHDA and CDR2 SQIVND (reference sequence). This CDR3 spans 13 amino acids. CDR3 sequence (DNA): TGTGCCAGTAGTTGGAACAGGGGTTCACCCCTCCACTTT. Amino acid sequence: CASSWNRGSPLHF.

The rearrangement joins TRBV7-3 to TRBJ2-2, with D unresolved. The CDR3 has 15 residues. V lost 1 base and J lost 7, with 13 bases in between. Germline values: CDR1 SGHTA, CDR2 FQGTGA. The CDR3 bases are TGTGCCAGCAGCTTAAGGAGTCGGGTCGACGGGGAGCTGTTTTTT. Translation: CASSLRSRVDGELFF.

The chain combines TRBV3-1 (or the pseudogene TRBV3-2) with TRBJ2-4; 11 nucleotides line up with TRBD2. The CDR3 contains 19 residues. Germline lookup yields CDR1 LGHDT and CDR2 YNNKEL (reference sequence). After removal of 4 bases from V and 0 bases from J, the junction contained 11 bases not matched to a gene. In DNA form, the CDR3 reads TGTGCCAGCAGCCTCCAGGCGGTAGCGGGAGGGCCAGCCAAAAACATTCAGTACTTC. Its protein product is CASSLQAVAGGPAKNIQYF.

V and J are TRBV11-2 and TRBJ2-7; tentatively, D is TRBD2 (7 bases). Per the germline V gene, CDR1 is SGHAT and CDR2 is FQNNGV. The CDR3 runs 15 residues. V lost 0 bases and J 5 bases, leaving 14 bases between the germline ends. CDR3 sequence (DNA): TGTGCCAGCAGCTTAGAGGGGGGGGCTTGGAACGAGCAGTACTTC. It specifies CASSLEGGAWNEQYF. The full variable domain, its missing parts supplied by reference TRBV11-2 and TRBJ2-7, is EAGVAQSPRYKIIEKRQSVAFWCNPISGHATLYWYQQILGQGPKLLIQFQNNGVVDDSQLPKDRFSAERLKGVDSTLKIQPAKLEDSAVYLCASSLEGGAWNEQYFGPGTRLTVT.

The J gene is TRBJ1-4, the V gene TRBV27; 8 bases line up with TRBD1. V was clipped by 6 bases and J by 7 bases; unmatched bases: 10. The CDR3 contains 15 residues. The germline V gene encodes CDR1 MNHEY and CDR2 SMNVEV (reference sequence). The DNA for the CDR3 is TGTGCCAGCAGGCCTAGGACAGGGAGGACTGAAAAACTGTTTTTT. Translating gives CASRPRTGRTEKLFF.

The chain has TRBV5-6 and TRBJ1-1; D unclear. CDR1 is SGHDT and CDR2 is YYEEEE in the germline V gene. The CDR3 totals 13 residues. The ends were cut back, 1 base at V and 6 bases at J, with 10 bases in the middle. Here the CDR3 reads CASSLSSPAEAFF. CDR3 nucleotide sequence: TGTGCCAGCAGCTTGTCATCCCCGGCTGAAGCTTTCTTT.

This clone was counted a few times. The chain couples TRBV19 to TRBJ2-5, with 9 bases lining up with TRBD1. This CDR3 has 17 residues. V dropped 4 bases and J dropped 4; count of bases not matched to a gene: 13. In germline, CDR1 is LNHDA, CDR2 SQIVND (reference sequence). The CDR3 DNA reads as TGTGCCAGTAGTACGTCTTATGGGACAGGGTACCCAGAGACCCAGTACTTC. It translates to CASSTSYGTGYPETQYF.

The CDR3 region has the DNA TGTGCCAGCAGCCCATTAGCGGGATCGTACAATGAGCAGTTCTTC. It specifies CASSPLAGSYNEQFF. The chain has TRBV9 and TRBJ2-1, with 8 bases matching TRBD2. There are 15 residues in the CDR3. Trimming took 4 bases from V and 4 from J; bases not matched to a gene: 7. Per germline, CDR1 SGDLS and CDR2 YYNGEE.

The chain has TRBV2 and TRBJ1-1; a possible D gene is TRBD1 (5 bases). The CDR3 sequence is 14 residues long. Trimming cost V 11 bases and J 0 bases, with 16 bases left between them. Germline CDR1 SNHLY, CDR2 FYNNEI. The CDR3 region is CAGRVGGVNTEAFF. The CDR3 region has the DNA TGTGCCGGGAGGGTGGGGGGGGTGAACACTGAAGCTTTCTTT.

This chain uses TRBV12-3 or TRBV12-4 with TRBJ1-3; no firm D call. V lost 3 bases, J lost 4 bases, and 7 bases lay in between. This CDR3 region has 13 residues. The CDR3 loop is CASSFGQGNTIYF. CDR3 DNA sequence: TGTGCCAGCAGTTTTGGGCAGGGAAACACCATATATTTT.

V usage is TRBV19 and J usage is TRBJ1-2; D perhaps matches TRBD1 (5 bases). Per the germline V gene, CDR1 is LNHDA and CDR2 is SQIVND (reference sequence). The CDR3 is 15 amino acids. V dropped 0 bases and J dropped 4 bases, with 12 bases sitting between them. The CDR3 spells CASSIDREAIYGYTF. In nucleotides, the CDR3 is TGTGCCAGTAGTATAGACAGGGAAGCAATCTATGGCTACACCTTC.

This chain uses TRBV20-1 with TRBJ1-4, with 8 nucleotides matching TRBD1. This CDR3 region has 13 residues. Germline V gene data show CDR1 as DFQATT and CDR2 as SNEGSKA (reference sequence). Trimming took 5 bases from V and 5 from J; bases not matched to a gene: 4. The chain's CDR3 is CSAGDRGNEKLFF. The CDR3 DNA is TGCAGTGCTGGTGACAGGGGCAATGAAAAACTGTTTTTT.

The chain uses TRBV5-1 and TRBJ2-7; the match to TRBD1 covers 8 bases. The ends lost 3 bases at V and 3 bases at J; junction bases unmatched: 8. The germline gives CDR1 SGHRS, CDR2 YFSETQ. The CDR3 extends over 15 amino acids. The CDR3 here is CASSSDRGGGYEQYF. The CDR3 DNA reads as TGCGCCAGCAGCTCTGACAGGGGAGGTGGCTACGAGCAGTACTTC.

V is TRBV6-2 or TRBV6-3 and J is TRBJ2-1, with D maybe TRBD1 (6 bases). The CDR3 runs to 15 residues. Germline V lookup: CDR1 MNHEY, CDR2 SVGEGT. Trimming took off 4 bases at V and 3 bases at J, with 13 bases between the two ends. The CDR3 is CASSSTGNHYNEQFF. The DNA of the CDR3 is TGTGCCAGCAGTTCGACAGGCAATCACTACAATGAGCAGTTCTTC.

The chain carries TRBV6-2 or TRBV6-3 and TRBJ2-3, with TRBD2 identical over 12 bases. The CDR3 loop spans 17 amino acids. The V and J ends lost 2 bases and 2 bases, in that order; junction bases with no gene match: 5. The V gene's germline CDR1 is MNHEY and CDR2 SVGEGT. CDR3 loop: CASSYSLAGGNTDTQYF. The CDR3 DNA follows: TGTGCCAGCAGTTACAGCCTAGCGGGAGGGAACACAGATACGCAGTATTTT.

The chain couples TRBV2 to TRBJ1-5, with D possibly TRBD1 on 5 matching bases. The germline CDR1 and CDR2 sequences are SNHLY and FYNNEI. This CDR3 contains 16 residues. V lost 3 bases, J lost 2 bases, and 14 bases lay in between. The CDR3 sequence: CASSDSDSPRNQPQHF. DNA of the CDR3: TGTGCCAGCAGTGATTCCGACAGTCCGCGCAATCAGCCCCAGCATTTT.

The chain has TRBV15 and TRBJ1-1, with D uncertain. Germline CDR1 reads LNHNV; CDR2 reads YYDKDF (reference sequence). Trimming left V 0 bases short and J 3 bases short, with 23 bases between. The CDR3 extends over 19 amino acids. The CDR3 protein is CATSRDQPRPGRLDTEAFF. CDR3 bases: TGTGCCACCAGCAGAGATCAACCTCGACCGGGTCGGCTGGACACTGAAGCTTTCTTT.

The gene calls are TRBV10-3 and TRBJ1-3; no reliable D call. The CDR3 is made up of 17 amino acids. Trimming took off 0 bases at V and 0 bases at J, with 12 bases between the two ends. The germline CDR1 and CDR2 sequences are ENHRY and SYGVKD. The CDR3 reads CAISESMDGGSGNTIYF. CDR3 DNA: TGTGCCATCAGTGAGTCCATGGACGGAGGCTCTGGAAACACCATATATTTT.